This entry lists 8 T cell receptor beta chains sequenced from one sample in a study of TIL therapy for anti-PD-1-resistant metastatic lung cancer. Described time point: pre-treatment sample, taken before nivolumab and TIL therapy. Most excised metastases sampled were pleural nodules or supraclavicular lymph nodes. Sequencing used immunoSEQ v3. Generated by immunoSEQ multiplex PCR, the TCRdb table keeps only in-frame clones and is missing some. There are 95,000 or so clones in the sample; about two thirds occur only once, and around 9.9% lies in the top ten. This material consisted of tumor tissue, taken at baseline. Receptors were obtained from a person aged 25 to 80 with non-small cell lung cancer.

The J gene is TRBJ1-1, the V gene TRBV18, with 10 positions matching TRBD1. CDR1 and CDR2 (germline): KGHSH, LQKENI. V dropped 5 bases and J dropped 1; count of bases not matched to a gene: 1. The CDR3 contains 14 residues. The CDR3 DNA follows: TGTGCCAGCTCAGGACAGGGGGGGAACACTGAAGCTTTCTTT. It codes for CASSGQGGNTEAFF.

This CDR3 reads CASRSTGPSNQPQHF. DNA for the CDR3: TGTGCCAGCAGGTCGACAGGACCTAGCAATCAGCCCCAGCATTTT. The rearrangement joins TRBV28 to TRBJ1-5; the D gene is possibly TRBD1 (6 bases). V was cut by 6 bases and J by 0 bases, with 12 bases left in between. Germline V gene data show CDR1 as MDHEN and CDR2 as SYDVKM. This CDR3 spans 15 amino acids.

The CDR3 spells CASTFNRGGYEQYF. The CDR3, as DNA: TGTGCCAGCACCTTCAACAGAGGGGGCTACGAGCAGTACTTC. The J gene is TRBJ2-7, the V gene TRBV2, with D perhaps matching TRBD1 (6 bases). Germline CDR1 is SNHLY and CDR2 is FYNNEI. With 7 bases removed from V and 3 bases from J, the gap between germline ends came to 16 bases. The CDR3 is 14 residues long.

The gene calls are TRBV5-1 and TRBJ1-1; 8 bases fit TRBD1. The junction had 8 bases not matched to a gene; V was cut back by 2 bases and J by 8 bases. The germline V gene encodes CDR1 SGHRS and CDR2 YFSETQ. The CDR3 is made up of 14 amino acids. CDR3 DNA sequence: TGCGCCAGCAGCTTCAGGGGGCGCCTCAAAGAAGCTTTCTTT. Its translation: CASSFRGRLKEAFF. The full variable domain, its missing parts supplied by reference TRBV5-1 and TRBJ1-1, is KAGVTQTPRYLIKTRGQQVTLSCSPISGHRSVSWYQQTPGQGLQFLFEYFSETQRNKGNFPGRFSGRQFSNSRSEMNVSTLELGDSALYLCASSFRGRLKEAFFGQGTRLTVV.

V and J are TRBV7-2 and TRBJ2-5; tentatively, D is TRBD1 (5 bases). Germline V gene lookup returns CDR1 SGHTA and CDR2 FQGNSA. V was clipped by 5 bases and J by 3 bases, with 10 bases between them. The CDR3 contains 13 residues. The CDR3 is CASSLGPKETQYF. CDR3 nucleotide sequence: TGTGCCAGCAGCCTGGGGCCAAAAGAGACCCAGTACTTC. Full variable domain (remainder filled in from reference TRBV7-2 and TRBJ2-5): GAGVSQSPSNKVTEKGKDVELRCDPISGHTALYWYRQSLGQGLEFLIYFQGNSAPDKSGLPSDRFSAERTGGSVSTLTIQRTQQEDSAVYLCASSLGPKETQYFGPGTRLLVL.

This clone was observed a few times. The V call is TRBV6-5, the J call TRBJ2-3, with D possibly matching TRBD1 (6 bases). Per the germline V gene, CDR1 is MNHEY and CDR2 is SVGAGI. CDR3 length: 14 amino acids. Trimming shortened V by 6 bases and J by 0 bases, and 10 bases separated the two germline ends. The CDR3, as DNA: TGTGCCAGCAGACAGGGTCTTAGCACAGATACGCAGTATTTT. It is translated as CASRQGLSTDTQYF.

The chain uses TRBV12-3 or TRBV12-4 and TRBJ2-3; 10 bases match TRBD2. This CDR3 contains 13 residues. Unmatched junction bases numbered 4, after V lost 1 base and J lost 12 bases. The CDR3, as DNA: TGTGCCAGCAGTTTAGTCCAGCGGGGGGGCCAGTATTTT. This sequence encodes CASSLVQRGGQYF.

The V and J genes are TRBV6-5 and TRBJ2-7; D is perhaps TRBD2 (6 bases). Germline CDR1 MNHEY, CDR2 SVGAGI. The CDR3 extends over 14 amino acids. V shed 5 bases and J shed 4 bases, with 15 bases lying between them. The CDR3 sequence: CASSLGEVSYEQYF. The CDR3 DNA sequence: TGTGCCAGCAGTCTAGGGGAGGTCTCTTACGAGCAGTACTTC.